This T cell receptor (beta chain) was obtained from a study of cytomegalovirus exposure and HLA in healthy donors. PCR involved 60 Vbeta and 13 Jbeta primers. Sequencing used immunoSEQ multiplex PCR; TCRdb keeps in-frame clones, though not all of them. The sample carries 95,000 to 100,000 clones, approximately 85% recorded once. Study observations and caveats: Near-uniform donor sequencing depth was presumed by presence/absence analyses. Per published reports, the classifier diagnosed cytomegalovirus status with high specificity and sensitivity. There were several of the most significant clusters that appeared linked to common viral pathogens in a later analysis.

Trimming stripped 3 bases from V and 0 bases from J, with 14 bases between. The CDR3 has 16 amino acids. Germline V gene sequence: CDR1 SGHNT, CDR2 YYREEE (reference sequence). A word on this clone: Its antigen is not known.

The specimen sequenced was PBMCs. The chain employs TRBV5-4 and TRBJ2-3; D uncertain. The clonotype was recovered from a man aged 25-45 years in good health and CMV-seronegative. The chain's CDR3 is CASSSRVRPSTDTQYF. In nucleotides, the CDR3 is TGTGCCAGCAGCTCCCGAGTCAGGCCTAGCACAGATACGCAGTATTTT.